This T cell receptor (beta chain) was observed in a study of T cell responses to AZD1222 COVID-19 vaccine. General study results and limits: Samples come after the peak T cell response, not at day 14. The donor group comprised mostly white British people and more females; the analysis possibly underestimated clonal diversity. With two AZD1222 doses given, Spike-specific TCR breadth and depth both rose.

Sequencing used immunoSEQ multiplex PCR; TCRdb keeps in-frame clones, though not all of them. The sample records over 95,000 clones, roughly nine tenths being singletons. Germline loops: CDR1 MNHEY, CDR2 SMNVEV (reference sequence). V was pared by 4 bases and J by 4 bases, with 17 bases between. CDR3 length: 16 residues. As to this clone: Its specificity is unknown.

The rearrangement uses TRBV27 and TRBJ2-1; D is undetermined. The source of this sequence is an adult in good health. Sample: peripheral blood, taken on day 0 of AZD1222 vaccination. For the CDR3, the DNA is TGTGCCAGCAGTTGGCGAACATCGACAATTTACAATGAGCAGTTCTTC. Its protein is CASSWRTSTIYNEQFF.